This is a list of T cell receptor beta chains from one sample in a study of shared clonotypes between healthy human individuals. Here immunoSEQ multiplex PCR was the method, and the copy in TCRdb shows in-frame clones only, minus some. The sample contains approximately 2.5 million clones, approximately 93% of which appear only once. The sequencing sample was made of naive CD4+ T cells from PBMCs. These receptors all stem from a man between 18 and 35 years old in good health. Some clones in this sample may be carry-over from other donors' samples. Both conserved end residues are part of each CDR3. Fields, in order: J gene, D gene, CDR3 length, clone size, V gene, CDR3 DNA, CDR3 protein. The D gene is left open where the match is weak. Size values are once, few and many counts, or a class for expanded clones, and some rows have none.

>TRBJ2-7|.|13|.|TRBV28
TGTGCCAGCACTACCGGGCCTTCCTACGAGCAGTACTTC
CASTTGPSYEQYF
>TRBJ2-7|.|13|.|TRBV11-2
TGTGCCAGCAGGCCCCGGGCCACAAACGAGCAGTACTTC
CASRPRATNEQYF
>TRBJ2-3|.|14|.|TRBV5-6
TGTGCCAGCAGTGAGTCAGGGAGCACAGATACGCAGTATTTT
CASSESGSTDTQYF
>TRBJ1-1|.|15|.|TRBV7-3
TGTGCCAGCAGCTTAAACCCACAGGGGAACACTGAAGCTTTCTTT
CASSLNPQGNTEAFF
>TRBJ2-3|.|14|.|TRBV9
TGTGCCAGCAGCGTCAATCCTAGCACAGATACGCAGTATTTT
CASSVNPSTDTQYF
>TRBJ1-4|.|11|once|TRBV6-5
TGTGCCACCTCGGCCGACCGGTGGCTGTTTTTT
CATSADRWLFF
>TRBJ1-2|.|14|.|TRBV5-4
TGTGCCAGCAGCTTGGCGGGCTCTAACTATGGCTACACCTTC
CASSLAGSNYGYTF
>TRBJ2-7|.|12|.|TRBV11-3
TGTGCCAGCAGCCCGACAGAAGGCGAGCAGTACTTC
CASSPTEGEQYF
>TRBJ2-1|.|17|.|TRBV30
TGTGCCTGGAGTGTACTCCACTCCCCTAGGGGTCGTAATGAGCAGTTCTTC
CAWSVLHSPRGRNEQFF
>TRBJ1-5|TRBD1|15|.|TRBV5-4
TGTGCCAGCAGCTTACAGGGGGAACGAGGTCAGCCCCAGCATTTT
CASSLQGERGQPQHF
>TRBJ1-5|TRBD1|14|.|TRBV5-8
TGTGCCAGCAGCTTCGGGACAGGGAATCAGCCCCAGCATTTT
CASSFGTGNQPQHF
>TRBJ2-3|TRBD2|14|.|TRBV6-6
TGTGCCACGACCGGGACTAGCGGGACAGATACGCAGTATTTT
CATTGTSGTDTQYF
>TRBJ2-1|.|15|.|TRBV9
TGTGCCAGCAGCGTCCAGGAGAACTCCTACAATGAGCAGTTCTTC
CASSVQENSYNEQFF
>TRBJ2-7|.|15|once|TRBV10-3
TGTGCCATCAGTGAGTTTACAGGTTATTCCTACGAGCAGTACTTC
CAISEFTGYSYEQYF
>TRBJ2-1|.|13|.|TRBV7-2
TGTGCCAGCAGCTTAGGAGAGTACAATGAGCAGTTCTTC
CASSLGEYNEQFF
>TRBJ2-7|TRBD1|15|.|TRBV4-3
TGCGCCAGCAGCCGAACAGGGGACAGATCCTACGAGCAGTACTTC
CASSRTGDRSYEQYF
>TRBJ2-2|.|13|.|TRBV7-3
TGTGCCAGCAGCTTGCTCGGCGTCGGGGAGCTGTTTTTT
CASSLLGVGELFF